This T cell receptor beta chain was found in a study of T cells after yellow fever vaccination. The V segment lost 2 bases and the J segment 3 bases; nucleotides outside the gene matches: 5. The germline gives CDR1 SGHRS, CDR2 YFSETQ. The CDR3 has 16 amino acids. Findings of the study overall: Within FACS-sorted repertoires, abundant clonotypes contaminating from the bulk population could be present. Clonotypes shared by both compartments, CD4 and CD8, made up a small share.

In this sample, this clonotype turned up a few times. Antigen unknown. TCRdb reanalysed the 5' RACE reads using MiXCR and keeps one entry per CDR3 protein. The sample contains 550,000 or so distinct CDR3 sequences, roughly 21% of which appear only once. This sequence originates from a man aged 25 to 45 who received the YFV17D yellow fever vaccine. The chain uses TRBV5-1 and TRBJ2-2; 9 bases map to TRBD2. The starting material was PBMCs, obtained 15 days after the yellow fever booster vaccination. The CDR3: CASSFGSGSYTGELFF. Written as DNA, the CDR3 is TGCGCCAGCAGCTTCGGTAGCGGGAGTTACACCGGGGAGCTGTTTTTT.